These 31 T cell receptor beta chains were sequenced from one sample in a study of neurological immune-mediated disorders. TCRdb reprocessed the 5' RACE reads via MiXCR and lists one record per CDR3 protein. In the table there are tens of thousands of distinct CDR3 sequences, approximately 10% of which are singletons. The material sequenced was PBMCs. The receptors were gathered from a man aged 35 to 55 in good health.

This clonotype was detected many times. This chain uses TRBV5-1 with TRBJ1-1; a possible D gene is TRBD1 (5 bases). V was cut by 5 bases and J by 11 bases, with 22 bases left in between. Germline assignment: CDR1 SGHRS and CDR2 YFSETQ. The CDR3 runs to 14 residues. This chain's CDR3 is CASRNSEGLGDAFF. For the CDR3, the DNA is TGCGCCAGCAGAAATTCCGAGGGACTGGGGGACGCTTTCTTT.

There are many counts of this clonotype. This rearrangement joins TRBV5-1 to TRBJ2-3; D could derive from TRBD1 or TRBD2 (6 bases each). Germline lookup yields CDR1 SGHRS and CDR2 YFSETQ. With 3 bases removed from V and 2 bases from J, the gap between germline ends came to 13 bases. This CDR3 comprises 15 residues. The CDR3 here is CASSSPGGLTDTQYF. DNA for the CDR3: TGCGCCAGCAGCTCCCCCGGGGGCCTCACAGATACGCAGTATTTT. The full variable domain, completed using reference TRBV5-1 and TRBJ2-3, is KAGVTQTPRYLIKTRGQQVTLSCSPISGHRSVSWYQQTPGQGLQFLFEYFSETQRNKGNFPGRFSGRQFSNSRSEMNVSTLELGDSALYLCASSSPGGLTDTQYFGPGTRLTVL.

The CDR3 DNA follows: TGTGCCAGCAGCCAAGATTATAGACTAGCGGGAGCTTACGAGCAGTACTTC. It encodes CASSQDYRLAGAYEQYF. J is TRBJ2-7 and V is TRBV3-1, with TRBD2 matching over 12 bases. This CDR3 spans 17 amino acids. Unmatched junction bases numbered 7, after V lost 0 bases and J lost 4 bases. CDR1 and CDR2 (germline): LGHDT, YNNKEL (reference sequence).

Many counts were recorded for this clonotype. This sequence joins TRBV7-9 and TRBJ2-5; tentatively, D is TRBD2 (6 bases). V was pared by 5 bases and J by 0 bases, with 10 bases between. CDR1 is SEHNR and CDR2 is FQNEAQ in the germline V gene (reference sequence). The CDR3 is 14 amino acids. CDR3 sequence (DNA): TGTGCCAGCAGCCGTAGACTAGACCAAGAGACCCAGTACTTC. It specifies CASSRRLDQETQYF.

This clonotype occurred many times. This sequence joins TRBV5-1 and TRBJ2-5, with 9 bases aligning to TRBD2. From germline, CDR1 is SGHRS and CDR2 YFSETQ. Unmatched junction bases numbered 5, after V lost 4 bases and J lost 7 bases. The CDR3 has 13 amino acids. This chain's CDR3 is CASSPAGGRTQYF. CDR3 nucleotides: TGCGCCAGCAGCCCGGCGGGGGGGCGGACCCAGTACTTC.

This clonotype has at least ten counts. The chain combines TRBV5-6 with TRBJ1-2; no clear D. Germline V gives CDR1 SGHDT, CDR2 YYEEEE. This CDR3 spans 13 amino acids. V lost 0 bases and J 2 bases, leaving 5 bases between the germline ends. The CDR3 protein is CASSLAGNYGYTF. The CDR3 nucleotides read TGTGCCAGCAGCTTGGCGGGGAACTATGGCTACACCTTC.

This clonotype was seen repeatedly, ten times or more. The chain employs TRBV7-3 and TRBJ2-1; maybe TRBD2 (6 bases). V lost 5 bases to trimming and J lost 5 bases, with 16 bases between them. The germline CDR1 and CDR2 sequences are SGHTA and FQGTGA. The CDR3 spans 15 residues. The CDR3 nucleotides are TGTGCCAGCAGCCCCCGCGGAGGGACCGACAATGAGCAGTTCTTC. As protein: CASSPRGGTDNEQFF.

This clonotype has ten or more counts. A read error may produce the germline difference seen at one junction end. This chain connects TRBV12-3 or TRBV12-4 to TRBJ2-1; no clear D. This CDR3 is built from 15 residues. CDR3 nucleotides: TGTGCCAGCAGTATCCCTGGGCTGGACGTTCGGAGAGCTGTCTTC. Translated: CASSIPGLDVRRAVF.

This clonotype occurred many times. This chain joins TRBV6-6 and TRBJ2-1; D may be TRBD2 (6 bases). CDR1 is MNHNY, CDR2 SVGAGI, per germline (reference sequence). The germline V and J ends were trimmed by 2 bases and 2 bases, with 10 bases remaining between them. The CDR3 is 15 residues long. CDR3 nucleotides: TGTGCCAGCAGTTACATACGGGGGACCTACAATGAGCAGTTCTTC. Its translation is CASSYIRGTYNEQFF.

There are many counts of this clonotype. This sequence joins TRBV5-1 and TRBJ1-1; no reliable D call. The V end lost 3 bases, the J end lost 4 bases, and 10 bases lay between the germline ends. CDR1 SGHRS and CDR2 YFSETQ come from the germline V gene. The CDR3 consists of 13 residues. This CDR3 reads CASSSRGLTEAFF. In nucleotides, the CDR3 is TGCGCCAGCAGCTCGAGAGGCCTCACTGAAGCTTTCTTT.

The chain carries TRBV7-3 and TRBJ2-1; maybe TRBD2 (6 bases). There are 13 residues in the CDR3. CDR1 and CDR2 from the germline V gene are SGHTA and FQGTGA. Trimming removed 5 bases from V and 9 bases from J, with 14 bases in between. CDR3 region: CASSRDSALEQFF. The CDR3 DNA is TGTGCCAGCAGCCGGGACTCAGCACTTGAGCAGTTCTTC.

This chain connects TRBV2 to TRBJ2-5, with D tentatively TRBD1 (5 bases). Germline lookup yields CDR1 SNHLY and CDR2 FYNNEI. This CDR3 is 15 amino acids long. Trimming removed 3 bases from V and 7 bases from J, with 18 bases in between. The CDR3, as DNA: TGTGCCAGCAGTGATCGGCCAGTAGGGGTGGGGACCCAGTACTTC. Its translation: CASSDRPVGVGTQYF.

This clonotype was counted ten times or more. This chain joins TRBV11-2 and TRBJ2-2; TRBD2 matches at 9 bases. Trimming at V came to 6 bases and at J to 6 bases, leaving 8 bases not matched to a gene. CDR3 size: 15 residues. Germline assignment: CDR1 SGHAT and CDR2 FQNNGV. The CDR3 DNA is TGTGCCAGCAGAAAAGGGAGCGGGGGGCCCGGGGAGCTGTTTTTT. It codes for CASRKGSGGPGELFF.

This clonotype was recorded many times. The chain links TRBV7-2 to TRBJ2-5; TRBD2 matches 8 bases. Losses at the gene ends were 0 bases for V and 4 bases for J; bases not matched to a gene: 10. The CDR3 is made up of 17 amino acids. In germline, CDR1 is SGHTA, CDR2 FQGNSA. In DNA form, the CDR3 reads TGTGCCAGCAGCTTAGCAAGCTCCTCCGGGGGGGCAGAGACCCAGTACTTC. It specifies CASSLASSSGGAETQYF.

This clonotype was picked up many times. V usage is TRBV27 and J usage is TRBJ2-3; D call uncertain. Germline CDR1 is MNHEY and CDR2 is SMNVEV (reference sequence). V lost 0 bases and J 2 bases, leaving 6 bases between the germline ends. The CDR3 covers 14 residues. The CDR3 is CASSLSPNTDTQYF. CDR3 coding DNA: TGTGCCAGCAGTTTATCTCCTAACACAGATACGCAGTATTTT.

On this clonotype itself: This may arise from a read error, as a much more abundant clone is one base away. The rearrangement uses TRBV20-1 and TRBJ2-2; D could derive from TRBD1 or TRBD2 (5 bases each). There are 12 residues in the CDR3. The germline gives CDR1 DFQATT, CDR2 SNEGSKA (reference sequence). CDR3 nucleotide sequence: TGCAGTGGTCGAGAGAACACCGGGGACCTGTTTTTT. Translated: CSGRENTGDLFF.

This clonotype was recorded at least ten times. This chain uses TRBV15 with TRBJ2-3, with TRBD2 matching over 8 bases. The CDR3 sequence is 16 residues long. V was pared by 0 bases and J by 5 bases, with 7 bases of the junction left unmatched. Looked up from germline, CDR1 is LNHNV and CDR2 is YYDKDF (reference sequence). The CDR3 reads CATSRDFSSGRDTQYF. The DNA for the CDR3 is TGTGCCACCAGCAGAGATTTTTCGAGCGGGAGAGATACGCAGTATTTT.

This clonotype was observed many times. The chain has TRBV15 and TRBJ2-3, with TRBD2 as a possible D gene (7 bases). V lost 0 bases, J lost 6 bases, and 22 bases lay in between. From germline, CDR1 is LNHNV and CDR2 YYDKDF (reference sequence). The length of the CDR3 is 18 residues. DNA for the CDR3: TGTGCCACCAGCAGAGATAAGGCGGGGGCCTTCTCCTTGGATACGCAGTATTTT. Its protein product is CATSRDKAGAFSLDTQYF. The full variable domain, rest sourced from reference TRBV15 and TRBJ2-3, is DAMVIQNPRYQVTQFGKPVTLSCSQTLNHNVMYWYQQKSSQAPKLLFHYYDKDFNNEADTPDNFQSRRPNTSFCFLDIRSPGLGDTAMYLCATSRDKAGAFSLDTQYFGPGTRLTVL.

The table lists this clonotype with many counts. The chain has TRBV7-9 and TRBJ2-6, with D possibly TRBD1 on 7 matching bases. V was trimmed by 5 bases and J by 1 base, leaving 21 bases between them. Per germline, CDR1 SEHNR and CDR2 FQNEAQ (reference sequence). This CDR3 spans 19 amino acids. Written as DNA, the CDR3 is TGTGCCAGCAGCCCAAGGGGGGACAGATTTAATTCTGGGGCCAACGTCCTGACTTTC. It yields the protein CASSPRGDRFNSGANVLTF.

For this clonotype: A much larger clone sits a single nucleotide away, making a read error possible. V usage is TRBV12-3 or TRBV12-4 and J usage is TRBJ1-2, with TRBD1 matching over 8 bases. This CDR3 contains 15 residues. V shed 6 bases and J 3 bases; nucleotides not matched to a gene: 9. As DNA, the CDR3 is TGTGCCAGCAGGAAGGACAGGGAGGCCGACTATGGCTACACCTTC. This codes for CASRKDREADYGYTF.

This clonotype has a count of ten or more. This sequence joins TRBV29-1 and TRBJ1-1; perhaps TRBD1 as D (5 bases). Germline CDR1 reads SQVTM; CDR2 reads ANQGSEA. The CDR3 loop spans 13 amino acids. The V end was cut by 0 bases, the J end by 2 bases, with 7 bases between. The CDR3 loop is CSVEDGGNTEAFF. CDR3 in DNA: TGCAGCGTTGAAGATGGGGGAAACACTGAAGCTTTCTTT.

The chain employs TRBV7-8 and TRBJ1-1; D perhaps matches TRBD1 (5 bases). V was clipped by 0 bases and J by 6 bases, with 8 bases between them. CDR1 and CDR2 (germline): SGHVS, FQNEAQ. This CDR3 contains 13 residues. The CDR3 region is CASSLAGGPEAFF. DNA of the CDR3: TGTGCCAGCAGCTTAGCGGGGGGTCCTGAAGCTTTCTTT.

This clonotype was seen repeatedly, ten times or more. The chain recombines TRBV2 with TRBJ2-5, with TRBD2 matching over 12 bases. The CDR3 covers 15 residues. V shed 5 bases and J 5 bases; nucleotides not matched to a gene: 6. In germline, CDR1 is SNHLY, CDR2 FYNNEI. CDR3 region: CASSPLAGGMETQYF. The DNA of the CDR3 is TGTGCCAGCAGTCCCCTAGCGGGAGGGATGGAGACCCAGTACTTC.

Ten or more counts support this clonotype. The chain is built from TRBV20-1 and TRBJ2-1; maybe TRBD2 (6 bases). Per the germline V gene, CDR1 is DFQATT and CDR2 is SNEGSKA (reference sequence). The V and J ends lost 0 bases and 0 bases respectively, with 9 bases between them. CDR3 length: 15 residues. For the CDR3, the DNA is TGCAGTGCTAGAGATAAGGAGGGCTCCTACAATGAGCAGTTCTTC. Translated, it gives CSARDKEGSYNEQFF.

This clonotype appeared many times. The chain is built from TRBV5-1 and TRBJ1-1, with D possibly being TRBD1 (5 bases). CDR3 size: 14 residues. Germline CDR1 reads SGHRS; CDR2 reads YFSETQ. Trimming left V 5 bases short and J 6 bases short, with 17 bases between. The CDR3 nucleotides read TGCGCCAGCAGGAGGGGAGACATTGGGTCTGAAGCTTTCTTT. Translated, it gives CASRRGDIGSEAFF.

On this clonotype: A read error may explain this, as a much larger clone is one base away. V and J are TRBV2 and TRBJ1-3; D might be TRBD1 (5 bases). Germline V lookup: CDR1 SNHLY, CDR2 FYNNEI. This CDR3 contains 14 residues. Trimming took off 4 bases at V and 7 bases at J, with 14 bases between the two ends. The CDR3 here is CASSASVQENTIYF. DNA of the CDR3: TGTGCCAGCAGTGCCTCGGTACAGGAGAACACCATATATTTT.

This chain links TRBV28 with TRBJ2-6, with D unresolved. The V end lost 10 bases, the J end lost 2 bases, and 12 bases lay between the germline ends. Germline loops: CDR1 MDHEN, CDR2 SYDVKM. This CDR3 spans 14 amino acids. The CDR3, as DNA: TGTGCCAACCAGCCCCCAACTGGGGCCAACGTCCTGACTTTC. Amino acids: CANQPPTGANVLTF.

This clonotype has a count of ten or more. Here the CDR3 DNA reads TGTGCCAGCAGTGGTCAGGACCCTTACAATGAGCAGTTCTTC. As protein: CASSGQDPYNEQFF. The chain joins TRBV6-1 to TRBJ2-1, with D uncertain. Trimming pared 4 bases from V and 4 bases from J, leaving 11 bases between. The CDR3 extends over 14 amino acids. CDR1 and CDR2 from the germline V gene are MNHNS and SASEGT.

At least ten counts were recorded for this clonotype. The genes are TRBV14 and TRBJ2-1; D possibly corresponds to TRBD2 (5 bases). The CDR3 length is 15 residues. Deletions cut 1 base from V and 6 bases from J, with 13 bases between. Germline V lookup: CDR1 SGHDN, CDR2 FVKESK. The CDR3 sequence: CASSQVGYEGNEQFF. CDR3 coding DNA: TGTGCCAGCAGCCAAGTAGGGTATGAGGGCAATGAGCAGTTCTTC.

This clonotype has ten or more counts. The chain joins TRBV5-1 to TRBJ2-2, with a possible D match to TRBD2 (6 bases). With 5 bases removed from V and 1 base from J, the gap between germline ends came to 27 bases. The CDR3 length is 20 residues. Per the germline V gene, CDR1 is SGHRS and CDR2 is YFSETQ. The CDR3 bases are TGCGCCAGCAGTTCAAAATATACCCCAGGTGGAGGGAAGAACACCGGGGAGCTGTTTTTT. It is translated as CASSSKYTPGGGKNTGELFF. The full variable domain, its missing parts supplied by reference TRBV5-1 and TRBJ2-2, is KAGVTQTPRYLIKTRGQQVTLSCSPISGHRSVSWYQQTPGQGLQFLFEYFSETQRNKGNFPGRFSGRQFSNSRSEMNVSTLELGDSALYLCASSSKYTPGGGKNTGELFFGEGSRLTVL.

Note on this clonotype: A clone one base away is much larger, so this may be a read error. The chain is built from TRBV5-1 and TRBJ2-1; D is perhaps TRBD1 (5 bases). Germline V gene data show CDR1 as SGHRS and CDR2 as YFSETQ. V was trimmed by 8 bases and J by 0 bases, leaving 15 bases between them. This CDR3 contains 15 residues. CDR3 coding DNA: TGCGCCAGGAGCCCCGACAGCCTCTCCTACAATGAGCAGTTCTTC. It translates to CARSPDSLSYNEQFF.